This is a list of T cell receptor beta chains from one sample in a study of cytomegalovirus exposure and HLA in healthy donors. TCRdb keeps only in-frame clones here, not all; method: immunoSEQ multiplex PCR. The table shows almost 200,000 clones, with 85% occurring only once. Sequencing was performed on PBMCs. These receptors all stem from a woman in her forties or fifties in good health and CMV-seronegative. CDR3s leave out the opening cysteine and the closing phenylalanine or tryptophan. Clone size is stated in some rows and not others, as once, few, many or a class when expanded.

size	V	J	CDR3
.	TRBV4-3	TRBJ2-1	ASSPNLANNEQF
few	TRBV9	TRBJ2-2	ASSVSVPTGELF
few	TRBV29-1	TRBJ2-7	SVRTGTGASYEQY
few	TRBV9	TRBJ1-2	ASSVTPTTGGVGYT
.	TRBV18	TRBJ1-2	ASSPRQPNYGYT
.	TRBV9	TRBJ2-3	ASSVGSRDYETQY
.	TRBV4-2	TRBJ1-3	ASSPRQSSGNTIY
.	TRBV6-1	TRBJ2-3	ASSALAGDTDTQY
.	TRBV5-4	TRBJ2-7	ASNRDRRYEQY
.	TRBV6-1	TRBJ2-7	ASSTRDRYEQY
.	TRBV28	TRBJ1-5	ASLGQGPNFNQPQH
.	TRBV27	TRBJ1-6	ASSRQGGSPLH
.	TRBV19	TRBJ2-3	ASSIKALRTINGPSTDTQY
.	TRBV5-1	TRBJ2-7	ASSSSGLKNEQY
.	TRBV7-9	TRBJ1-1	ASSPKQGTTEAF
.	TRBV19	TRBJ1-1	ASSLRQGGIEAF
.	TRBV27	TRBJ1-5	ASSLEGRGNQPQH
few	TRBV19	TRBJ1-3	ASSLTRTGGNTIY
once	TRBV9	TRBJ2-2	ASSVQGANTGELF
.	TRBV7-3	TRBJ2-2	ASSPYSGRPFDTGELF
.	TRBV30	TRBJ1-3	AWSAWTGPRNTIY
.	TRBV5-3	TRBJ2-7	ARSFRGESPYEQY
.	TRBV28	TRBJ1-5	ASSPGTGVQPQH
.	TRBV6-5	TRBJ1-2	ASSYSNARSGYT
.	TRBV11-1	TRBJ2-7	ASSFRQLYEQY
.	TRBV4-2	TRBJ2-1	ASSPTLEATYNEQF
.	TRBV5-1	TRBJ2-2	ASREPGELF
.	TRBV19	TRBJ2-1	ASSIEVLAGQGNNEQF
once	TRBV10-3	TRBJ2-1	AISGGQGTIEQF